This T cell receptor (beta chain) originates from a study of early T cells in non-severe SARS-CoV-2 infection. About the study: Chains were unpaired, as sequencing was done on bulk RNA from unsorted whole blood.

The germline V and J ends were trimmed by 2 bases and 6 bases, with 9 bases remaining between them. The CDR3 is made up of 14 amino acids. From germline, CDR1 is SGHRS and CDR2 YFSETQ. Overall study findings and caveats: Anti-spike CD8 specificities were favored by VDJdb matching, whose results missed private and CD4 specificities.

Comments on this clonotype: Its antigen is unidentified.

The TCR library protocol attached unique molecular identifiers to the individual cDNA molecules. TCRdb called the 5' RACE reads again in MiXCR, with one record for every CDR3 protein. The sample lists tens of thousands of distinct CDR3 sequences, about 14% seen once, with 3% in the top ten. This clonotype was obtained from an adult who was a healthcare worker with PCR-confirmed SARS-CoV-2 infection or an uninfected control (not recorded which). The gene calls are TRBV5-1 and TRBJ1-6; D may be TRBD1 (6 bases). What was sequenced was whole blood. In DNA, the CDR3 is TGCGCCAGCAGCTTCGGACAGAGTAATTCACCCCTCCACTTT. Its protein product is CASSFGQSNSPLHF.